The text below deals with one TCR beta chain. Since all of the isolated RNA was reverse transcribed, expressed TCRB transcripts were what got sequenced. Profiled with immunoSEQ multiplex PCR; TCRdb holds only in-frame clones, not every one. The sample includes 450,000 to 600,000 clones, approximately 30% seen only once; the top ten take 0.05% to 0.065%. V lost 4 bases and J lost 6, with 9 bases in between. CDR3 length: 12 residues. Germline V gene lookup returns CDR1 LNHNV and CDR2 YYDKDF (reference sequence). This entry comes from a study of beta chain features in type 1 diabetes. This chain connects TRBV15 to TRBJ1-1; a possible D gene is TRBD1 (5 bases). This TCR was sampled from a young man in good health. Sequencing used naive CD4+ T cells from blood. The CDR3 is CATSKRGAEAFF. For the CDR3, the DNA is TGTGCCACCAGCAAAAGGGGCGCTGAAGCTTTCTTT.